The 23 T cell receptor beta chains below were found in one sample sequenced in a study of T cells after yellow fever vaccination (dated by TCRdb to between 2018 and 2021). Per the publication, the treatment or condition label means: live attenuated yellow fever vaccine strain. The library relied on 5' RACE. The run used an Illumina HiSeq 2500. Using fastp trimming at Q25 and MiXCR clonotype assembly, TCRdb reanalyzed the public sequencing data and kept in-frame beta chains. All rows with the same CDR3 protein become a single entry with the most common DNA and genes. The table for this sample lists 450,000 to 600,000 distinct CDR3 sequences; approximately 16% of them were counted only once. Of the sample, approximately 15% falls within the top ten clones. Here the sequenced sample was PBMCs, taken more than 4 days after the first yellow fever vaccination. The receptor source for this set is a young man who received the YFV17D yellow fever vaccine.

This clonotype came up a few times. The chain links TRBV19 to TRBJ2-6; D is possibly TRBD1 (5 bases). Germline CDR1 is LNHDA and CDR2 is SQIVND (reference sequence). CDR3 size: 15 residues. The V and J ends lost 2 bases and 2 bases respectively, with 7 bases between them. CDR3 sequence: CASSISGTGANVLTF. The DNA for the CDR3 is TGTGCCAGTAGTATATCAGGGACTGGGGCCAACGTCCTGACTTTC.

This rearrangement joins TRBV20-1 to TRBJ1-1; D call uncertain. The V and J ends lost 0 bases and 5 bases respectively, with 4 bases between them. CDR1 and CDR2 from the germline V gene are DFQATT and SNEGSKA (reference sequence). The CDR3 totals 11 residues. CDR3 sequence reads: CSAREGTEAFF. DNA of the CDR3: TGCAGTGCTAGAGAGGGGACTGAAGCTTTCTTT.

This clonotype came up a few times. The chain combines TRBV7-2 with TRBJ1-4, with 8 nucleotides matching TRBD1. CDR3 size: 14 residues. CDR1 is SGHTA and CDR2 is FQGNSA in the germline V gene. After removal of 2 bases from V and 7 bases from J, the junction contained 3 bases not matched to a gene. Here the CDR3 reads CASSLSRGPEKLFF. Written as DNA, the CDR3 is TGTGCCAGCAGCTTATCCAGGGGGCCTGAAAAACTGTTTTTT.

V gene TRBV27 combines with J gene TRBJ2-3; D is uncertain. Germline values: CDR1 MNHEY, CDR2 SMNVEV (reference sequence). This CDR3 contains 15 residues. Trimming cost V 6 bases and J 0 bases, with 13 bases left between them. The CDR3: CASRSRRTSTDTQYF. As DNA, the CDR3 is TGTGCCAGCAGATCTAGAAGAACTAGCACAGATACGCAGTATTTT.

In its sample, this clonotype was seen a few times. CDR3 in DNA: TGTGCCAGTAGTGGGACAGCCCACAACGGGGGCCAGTACTTC. Amino acids: CASSGTAHNGGQYF. The genes are TRBV19 and TRBJ2-5; D possibly corresponds to TRBD1 (7 bases). Trimming pared 5 bases from V and 10 bases from J, leaving 20 bases between. CDR1 and CDR2 (germline): LNHDA, SQIVND (reference sequence). CDR3 length: 14 residues.

Here the CDR3 reads CASRASSGETQYF. CDR3 DNA: TGCGCCAGCAGAGCCAGTTCCGGAGAGACCCAGTACTTC. The rearrangement links TRBV5-1 to TRBJ2-5; D is unresolved. The germline V gene has CDR1 SGHRS and CDR2 YFSETQ. The CDR3 loop spans 13 amino acids. Trimming removed 5 bases from V and 4 bases from J, with 12 bases in between. The whole variable domain, remainder taken from reference TRBV5-1 and TRBJ2-5, is KAGVTQTPRYLIKTRGQQVTLSCSPISGHRSVSWYQQTPGQGLQFLFEYFSETQRNKGNFPGRFSGRQFSNSRSEMNVSTLELGDSALYLCASRASSGETQYFGPGTRLLVL.

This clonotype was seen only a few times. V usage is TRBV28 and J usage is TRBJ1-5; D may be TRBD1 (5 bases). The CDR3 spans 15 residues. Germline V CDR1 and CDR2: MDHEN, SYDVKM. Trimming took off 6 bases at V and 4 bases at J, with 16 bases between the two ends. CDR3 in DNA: TGTGCCAGCAGACACTGGTCCCGGGGGAATCAGCCCCAGCATTTT. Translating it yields CASRHWSRGNQPQHF.

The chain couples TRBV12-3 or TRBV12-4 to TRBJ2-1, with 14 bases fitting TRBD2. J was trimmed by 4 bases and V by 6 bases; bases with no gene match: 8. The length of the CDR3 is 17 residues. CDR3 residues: CASRPGLAGGTYNEQFF. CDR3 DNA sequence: TGTGCCAGCAGGCCCGGACTAGCGGGGGGAACGTACAATGAGCAGTTCTTC.

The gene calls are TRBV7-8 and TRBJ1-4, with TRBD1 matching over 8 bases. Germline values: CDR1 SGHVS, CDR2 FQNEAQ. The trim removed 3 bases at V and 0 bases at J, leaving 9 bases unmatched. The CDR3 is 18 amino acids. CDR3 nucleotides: TGTGCCAGCAGCTTGGAGGGGACAGGAGAAACAACTAATGAAAAACTGTTTTTT. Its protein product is CASSLEGTGETTNEKLFF.

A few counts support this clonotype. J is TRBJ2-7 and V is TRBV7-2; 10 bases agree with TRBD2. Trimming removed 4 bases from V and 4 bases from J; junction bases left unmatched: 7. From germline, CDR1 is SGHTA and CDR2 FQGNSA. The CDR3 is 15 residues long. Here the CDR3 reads CASSSERGGGYEQYF. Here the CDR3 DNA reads TGTGCCAGCAGCTCAGAGCGGGGGGGCGGTTACGAGCAGTACTTC.

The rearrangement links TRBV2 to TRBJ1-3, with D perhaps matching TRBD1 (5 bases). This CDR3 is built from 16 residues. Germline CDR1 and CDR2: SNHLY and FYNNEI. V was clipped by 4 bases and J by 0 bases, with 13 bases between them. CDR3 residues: CASSVDWGASGNTIYF. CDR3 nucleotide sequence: TGTGCCAGCAGTGTAGACTGGGGCGCCTCTGGAAACACCATATATTTT.

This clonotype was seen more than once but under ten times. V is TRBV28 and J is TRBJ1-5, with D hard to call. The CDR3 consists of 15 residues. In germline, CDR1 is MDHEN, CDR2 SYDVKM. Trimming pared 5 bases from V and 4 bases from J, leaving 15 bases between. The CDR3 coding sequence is TGTGCCAGCAGTCACAAAGGACTACTTAATCAGCCCCAGCATTTT. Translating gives CASSHKGLLNQPQHF.

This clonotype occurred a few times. This chain's CDR3 is CASSLAGGPVEDTQYF. Written as DNA, the CDR3 is TGTGCCAGCAGCTTAGCGGGGGGGCCTGTTGAAGATACGCAGTATTTT. The chain is built from TRBV7-2 and TRBJ2-3; tentative D call: TRBD2 (7 bases). V dropped 0 bases and J dropped 5 bases, with 15 bases sitting between them. CDR1 is SGHTA, CDR2 FQGNSA, per germline. The CDR3 contains 16 residues.

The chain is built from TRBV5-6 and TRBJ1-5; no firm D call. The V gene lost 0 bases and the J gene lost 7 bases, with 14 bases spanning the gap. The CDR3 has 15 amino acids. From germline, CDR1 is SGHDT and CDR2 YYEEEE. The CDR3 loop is CASSLGAGWRQPQHF. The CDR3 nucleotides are TGTGCCAGCAGCTTGGGAGCAGGTTGGAGACAGCCCCAGCATTTT.

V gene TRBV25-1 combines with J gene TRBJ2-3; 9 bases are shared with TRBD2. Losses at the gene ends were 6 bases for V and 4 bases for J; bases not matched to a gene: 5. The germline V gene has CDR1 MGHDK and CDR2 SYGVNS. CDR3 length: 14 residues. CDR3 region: CASRRGGLADTQYF. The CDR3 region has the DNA TGTGCCAGCAGGCGGGGGGGCCTGGCAGATACGCAGTATTTT.

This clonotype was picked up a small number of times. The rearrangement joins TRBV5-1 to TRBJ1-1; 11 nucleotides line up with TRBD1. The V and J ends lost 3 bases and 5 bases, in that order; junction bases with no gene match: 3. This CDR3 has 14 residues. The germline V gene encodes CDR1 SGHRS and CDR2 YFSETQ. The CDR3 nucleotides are TGCGCCAGCAGCTCTGGGGACAGGGGGACTGAAGCTTTCTTT. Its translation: CASSSGDRGTEAFF.

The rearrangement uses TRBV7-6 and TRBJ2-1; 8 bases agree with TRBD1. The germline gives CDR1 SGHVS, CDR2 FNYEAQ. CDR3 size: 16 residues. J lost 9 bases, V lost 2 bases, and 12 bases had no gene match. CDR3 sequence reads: CASSLISLTGVGEQFF. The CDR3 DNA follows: TGTGCCAGCAGCTTAATATCTTTGACAGGGGTTGGTGAGCAGTTCTTC. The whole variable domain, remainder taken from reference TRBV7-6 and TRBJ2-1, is GAGVSQSPRYKVTKRGQDVALRCDPISGHVSLYWYRQALGQGPEFLTYFNYEAQQDKSGLPNDRFSAERPEGSISTLTIQRTEQRDSAMYRCASSLISLTGVGEQFFGPGTRLTVL.

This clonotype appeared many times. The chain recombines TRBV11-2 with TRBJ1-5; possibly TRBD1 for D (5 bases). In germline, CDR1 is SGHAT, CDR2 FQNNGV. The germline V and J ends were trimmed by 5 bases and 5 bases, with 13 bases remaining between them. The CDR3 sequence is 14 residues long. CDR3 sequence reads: CASSARGFDQPQHF. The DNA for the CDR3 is TGTGCCAGCAGCGCGCGGGGCTTCGATCAGCCCCAGCATTTT.

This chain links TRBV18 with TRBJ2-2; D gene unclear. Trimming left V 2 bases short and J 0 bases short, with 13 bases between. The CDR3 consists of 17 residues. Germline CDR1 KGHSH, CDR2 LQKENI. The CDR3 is CASSPTPVAANTGELFF. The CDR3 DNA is TGTGCCAGCTCACCAACCCCGGTAGCCGCGAACACCGGGGAGCTGTTTTTT.

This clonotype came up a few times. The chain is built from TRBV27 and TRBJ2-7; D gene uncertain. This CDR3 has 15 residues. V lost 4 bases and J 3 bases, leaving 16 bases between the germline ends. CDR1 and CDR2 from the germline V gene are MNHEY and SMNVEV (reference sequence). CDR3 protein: CASSWGSGINYEQYF. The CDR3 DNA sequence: TGTGCCAGCAGTTGGGGTAGTGGGATCAACTACGAGCAGTACTTC.

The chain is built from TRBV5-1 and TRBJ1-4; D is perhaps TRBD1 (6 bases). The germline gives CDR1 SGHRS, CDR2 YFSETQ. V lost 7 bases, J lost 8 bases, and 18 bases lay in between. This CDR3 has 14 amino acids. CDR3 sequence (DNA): TGCGCCAGCTCCCAACAGGGATTTAACGAAAAACTGTTTTTT. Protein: CASSQQGFNEKLFF.

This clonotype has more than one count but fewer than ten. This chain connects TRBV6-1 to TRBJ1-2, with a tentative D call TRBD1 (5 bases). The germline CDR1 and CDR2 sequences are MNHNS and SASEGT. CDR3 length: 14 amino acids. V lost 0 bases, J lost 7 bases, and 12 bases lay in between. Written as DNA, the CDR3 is TGTGCCAGCAGTGAAGCGGGGGAAGGTGGTGGCTACACCTTC. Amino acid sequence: CASSEAGEGGGYTF.

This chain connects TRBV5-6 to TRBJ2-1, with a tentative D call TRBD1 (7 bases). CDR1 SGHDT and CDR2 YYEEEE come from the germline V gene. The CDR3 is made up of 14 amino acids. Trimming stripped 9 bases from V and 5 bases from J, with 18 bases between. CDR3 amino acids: CAIGPRGQHNEQFF. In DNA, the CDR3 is TGTGCCATCGGCCCGCGGGGACAGCACAATGAGCAGTTCTTC.